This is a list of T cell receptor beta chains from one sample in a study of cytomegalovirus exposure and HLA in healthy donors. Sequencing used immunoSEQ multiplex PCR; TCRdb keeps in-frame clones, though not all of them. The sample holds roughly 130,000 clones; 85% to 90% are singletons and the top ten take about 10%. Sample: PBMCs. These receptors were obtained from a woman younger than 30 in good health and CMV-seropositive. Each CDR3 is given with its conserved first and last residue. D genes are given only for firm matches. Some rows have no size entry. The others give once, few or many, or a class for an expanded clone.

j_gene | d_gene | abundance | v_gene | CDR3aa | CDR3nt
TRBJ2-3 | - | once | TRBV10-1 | CASSELSGRGWTDTQYF | TGCGCCAGCAGTGAGTTGTCGGGCAGGGGATGGACAGATACGCAGTATTTT
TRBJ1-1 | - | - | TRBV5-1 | CASSHTGSTEAFF | TGCGCCAGCAGCCATACAGGGTCCACTGAAGCTTTCTTT
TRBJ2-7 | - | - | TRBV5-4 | CASSSTGTSYEQYF | TGTGCCAGCAGCTCCACCGGGACTTCCTACGAGCAGTACTTC
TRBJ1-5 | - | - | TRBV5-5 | CASSFSGGNQPQHF | TGTGCCAGCAGCTTTTCAGGGGGCAATCAGCCCCAGCATTTT
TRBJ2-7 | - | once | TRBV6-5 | CASSPINREYEQYF | TGTGCCAGCAGCCCAATTAACAGGGAATACGAGCAGTACTTC
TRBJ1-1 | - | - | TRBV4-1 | CASSRLGSTEAFF | TGCGCCAGCAGCCGCTTAGGGAGCACTGAAGCTTTCTTT
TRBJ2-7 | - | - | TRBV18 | CASSPPWTEGEQYF | TGTGCCAGCTCACCACCGTGGACAGAGGGCGAGCAGTACTTC
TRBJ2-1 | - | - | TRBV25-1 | CASSPGHRVNEQFF | TGTGCCAGCAGTCCGGGACACCGGGTCAATGAGCAGTTCTTC
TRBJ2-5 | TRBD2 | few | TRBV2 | CASRDGGSKETQYF | TGTGCCAGCAGGGACGGGGGGAGCAAGGAGACCCAGTACTTC
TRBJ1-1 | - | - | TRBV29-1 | CSVATGNTEAFF | TGCAGCGTCGCCACCGGGAACACTGAAGCTTTCTTT
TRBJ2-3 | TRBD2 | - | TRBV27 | CASSLSFLAEQYF | TGTGCCAGCAGTTTATCGTTCCTAGCGGAGCAGTATTTT
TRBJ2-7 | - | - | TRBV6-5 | CASSAGMEYEQYF | TGTGCCAGCAGTGCGGGGATGGAATACGAGCAGTACTTC
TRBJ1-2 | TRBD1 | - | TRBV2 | CASSAWTGAEGYTF | TGTGCCAGCAGTGCCTGGACAGGGGCTGAAGGCTACACCTTC
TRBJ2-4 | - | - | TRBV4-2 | CASSQDRGNKNIQYF | TGTGCCAGCAGCCAAGATCGGGGGAACAAAAACATTCAGTACTTC
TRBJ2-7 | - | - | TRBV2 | CASTRENGPSYEQYF | TGTGCCAGCACTAGGGAGAACGGGCCATCCTACGAGCAGTACTTC
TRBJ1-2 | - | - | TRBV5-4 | CASSLRDKTLSHGYTF | TGTGCCAGCAGCTTGAGGGACAAGACCCTGAGTCATGGCTACACCTTC
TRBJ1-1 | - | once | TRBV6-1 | CASHDGWNTEAFF | TGTGCCAGCCATGACGGGTGGAACACTGAAGCTTTCTTT
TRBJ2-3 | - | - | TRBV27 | CASSLSGGGPTDTQYF | TGTGCCAGCAGTTTATCAGGGGGGGGACCCACAGATACGCAGTATTTT
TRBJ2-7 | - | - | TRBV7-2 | CASSPSYEQYF | TGTGCCAGCAGTCCGTCCTACGAGCAGTACTTC
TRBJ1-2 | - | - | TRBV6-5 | CASSQGLTHGYTF | TGTGCCAGCAGTCAAGGCCTGACACATGGCTACACCTTC
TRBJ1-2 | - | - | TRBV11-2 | CASSSLMRGQGPRYGYTF | TGTGCCAGCAGCTCGCTGATGCGGGGTCAGGGCCCACGCTATGGCTACACCTTC
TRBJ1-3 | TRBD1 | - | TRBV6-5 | CASSYWGQGITTIYF | TGTGCCAGCAGTTACTGGGGACAGGGGATTACAACCATATATTTT
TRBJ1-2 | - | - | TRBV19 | CASSPVESSYGYTF | TGTGCCAGTAGCCCGGTAGAGAGTTCCTATGGCTACACCTTC
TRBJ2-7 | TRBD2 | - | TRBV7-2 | CASSSGGHEQYF | TGTGCCAGCAGCTCGGGAGGCCACGAGCAGTACTTC
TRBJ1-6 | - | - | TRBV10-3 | CAIGGGGRIGSSYNSPLHF | TGTGCCATCGGGGGGGGTGGTCGGATTGGTAGCTCCTATAATTCACCCCTCCACTTT
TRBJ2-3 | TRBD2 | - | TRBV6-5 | CASMASGRPDTQYF | TGTGCCAGCATGGCTAGCGGACGCCCAGATACGCAGTATTTT
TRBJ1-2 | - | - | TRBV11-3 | CASSLVDKGRPVDYGYTF | TGTGCCAGCAGCTTAGTAGATAAGGGGAGGCCTGTTGACTATGGCTACACCTTC
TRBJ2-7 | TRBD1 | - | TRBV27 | CASSLRDRDEQYF | TGTGCCAGCAGTTTAAGGGACAGGGACGAGCAGTACTTC
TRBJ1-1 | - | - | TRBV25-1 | CASSESVGLTEAFF | TGTGCCAGCAGTGAATCGGTTGGTCTCACTGAAGCTTTCTTT
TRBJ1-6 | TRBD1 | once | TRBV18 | CASSYRDSDNSPLHF | TGTGCCAGCTCGTACCGGGACAGCGATAATTCACCCCTCCACTTT
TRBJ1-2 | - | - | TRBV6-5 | CASSYLQGGYTF | TGTGCCAGCAGTTACTTACAGGGAGGCTACACCTTC
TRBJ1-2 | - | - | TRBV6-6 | CASSYSRRANYGYTF | TGTGCCAGCAGTTACTCGCGGAGGGCCAACTATGGCTACACCTTC
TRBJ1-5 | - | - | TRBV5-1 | CASSSGGSNQPQHF | TGCGCCAGCAGCTCTGGGGGGAGCAATCAGCCCCAGCATTTT
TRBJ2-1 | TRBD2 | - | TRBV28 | CATGLASYNEQFF | TGTGCCACGGGACTAGCGTCCTACAATGAGCAGTTCTTC
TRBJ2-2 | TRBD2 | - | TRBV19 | CASSIRTSAGELFF | TGTGCCAGTAGTATCCGGACTAGCGCCGGGGAGCTGTTTTTT
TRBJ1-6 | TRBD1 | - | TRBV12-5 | CASGRTGGTSSYNSPLHF | TGTGCTAGTGGCCGGACAGGGGGGACGAGCTCCTATAATTCACCCCTCCACTTT
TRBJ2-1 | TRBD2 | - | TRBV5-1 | CASKAGGNNEQFF | TGCGCCAGCAAAGCGGGGGGAAACAATGAGCAGTTCTTC
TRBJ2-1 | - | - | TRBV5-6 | CASSQHRNEQFF | TGTGCCAGCAGCCAGCACAGGAATGAGCAGTTCTTC
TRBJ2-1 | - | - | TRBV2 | CASSENPWRGRDNEQFF | TGTGCCAGCAGTGAAAACCCCTGGCGGGGGCGCGACAATGAGCAGTTCTTC
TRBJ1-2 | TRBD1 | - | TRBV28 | CASSETGKVQSPYGYTF | TGTGCCAGCAGTGAGACAGGGAAGGTCCAGAGTCCGTATGGCTACACCTTC
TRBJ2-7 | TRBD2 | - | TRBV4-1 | CASSQGGGRTSGGLSYGQYF | TGCGCCAGCAGCCAAGGGGGAGGGCGGACTAGCGGGGGCCTCTCCTACGGTCAGTACTTC
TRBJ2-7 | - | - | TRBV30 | CAWRREYEQYF | TGTGCCTGGAGGCGTGAGTACGAGCAGTACTTC
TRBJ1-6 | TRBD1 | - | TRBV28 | CASSTAGTENSPLHF | TGTGCCAGCAGCACGGCCGGGACAGAAAATTCACCCCTCCACTTT
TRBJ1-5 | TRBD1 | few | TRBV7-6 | CASSADRGLNQPQHF | TGTGCCAGCAGCGCCGACAGGGGGCTCAATCAGCCCCAGCATTTT
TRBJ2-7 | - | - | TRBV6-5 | CASSYGDRTYEQYF | TGTGCCAGCAGTTACGGAGACCGCACCTACGAGCAGTACTTC
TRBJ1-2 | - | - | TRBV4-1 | CASSHPPEANYGYTF | TGCGCCAGCAGCCACCCCCCTGAGGCAAACTATGGCTACACCTTC
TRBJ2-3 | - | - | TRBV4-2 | CASSQVSLLGVGGPGDTQYF | TGTGCCAGCAGCCAAGTATCTTTGTTGGGTGTGGGGGGGCCGGGAGATACGCAGTATTTT
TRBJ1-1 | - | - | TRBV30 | CAWNKGQRGTEAFF | TGTGCCTGGAATAAAGGACAGCGGGGGACTGAAGCTTTCTTT
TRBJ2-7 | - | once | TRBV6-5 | CASSRDTSYEQYF | TGTGCCAGCAGCCGCGACACCTCCTACGAGCAGTACTTC
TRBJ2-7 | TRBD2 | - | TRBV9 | CASSPSPSGGIYEQYF | TGTGCCAGCAGCCCTTCCCCTAGCGGGGGCATCTACGAGCAGTACTTC
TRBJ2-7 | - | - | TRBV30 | CAWSDRNGRAPYEQYF | TGTGCCTGGAGTGACCGGAACGGGCGGGCCCCCTACGAGCAGTACTTC
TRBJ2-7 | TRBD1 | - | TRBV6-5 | CASSSFAGTGYVEQYF | TGTGCCAGCAGTTCTTTCGCCGGGACAGGGTATGTCGAGCAGTACTTC
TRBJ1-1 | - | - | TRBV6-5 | CASTKPGVPEAFF | TGTGCCAGCACCAAACCAGGGGTCCCTGAAGCTTTCTTT
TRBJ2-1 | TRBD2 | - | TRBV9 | CASSPGGGANNEQFF | TGTGCCAGCAGCCCCGGCGGGGGGGCAAACAATGAGCAGTTCTTC
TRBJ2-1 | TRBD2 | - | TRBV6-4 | CASSTSGGGDEQFF | TGTGCCAGCAGTACTAGCGGGGGGGGCGATGAGCAGTTCTTC